This T cell receptor (beta chain) is drawn from a study of blood T cell repertoires in COVID-19 (dated by TCRdb to the early 2020s). For the wider study: The collaborator samples originated in the United States, Italy and Spain and spanned the acute and convalescent phases of COVID-19. The material from the prospective study consisted of cDNA or gDNA derived from T cells, B-cell-depleted T cells, or PBMCs. Deeply sampled blood TCRbeta repertoires from subjects exposed to, actively infected with, or recovered from COVID-19 were included in the dataset. The repertoires were released in a freely available public database intended as a resource for research on the immune response to SARS-CoV-2. The samples were drawn from the first 160 participants of the ongoing ImmuneRACE study and from 1,254 subjects provided by 6 global collaborators. Sample metadata almost always included a de-identified subject ID, COVID-19 status, age in years and sex. Where HLA class I and class II types were available, the types were taken from metadata supplied by the sample provider, not from assay-based typing. Summary of the overall study and its limitations: The amount of clinical and demographic metadata varied by source and participant and was provided uncurated.

One collaborating source in Seattle enrolled patients during active infection and followed them longitudinally through the course of disease. The collaborating institutions used their own protocols to collect whole blood in K2EDTA tubes. For TCRbeta analysis, collaborator samples were shipped as frozen whole blood, as isolated PBMCs, or as DNA extracted from either sample type. A remark on this clone: It has no known antigen specificity. Per-base qualities were not stored, and no clone one base away is much larger.

TCRbeta CDR3 regions were amplified from genomic DNA by means of the immunoSEQ Assay, a bias-controlled multiplex PCR. Processing in the source paper ran as follows. The number of nucleated cells in each sample was estimated by amplification of reference gene primers within the assay. Sequence reads were collapsed and filtered to measure the absolute abundance of every unique TCRbeta CDR3 rearrangement. Productive Simpson clonality was computed per sample as the square root of Simpson's diversity index over productive rearrangements. The source is immuneACCESS, and TCRdb retained only in-frame sequences with V and J called. Part of the clones is not carried over; for the studies checked, unresolved V genes explain less than half of this, and the remainder is unexplained. Clone size and the V and J calls come from that table; the DNA yielded D and trimming. The sample table lists about 400,000 clones, 86% of them with a count of one. The top ten constitute roughly 7.2% of the sample.

Inclusive of the bounding cysteine and phenylalanine, the CDR3 is 17 residues long. Only the CDR3 DNA stays, 51 bases, in frame from base 1. The germline V and J ends show losses of 0 bases and 1 base respectively, and no gene match explains 8 bases of the junction. Taken from the germline V gene, the CDR1 and CDR2 loops are MNHEY and SVGEGT. The sequenced sample was peripheral blood. This receptor chain uses TRBV6-2 or TRBV6-3 and TRBJ1-1, with TRBD1 identical over 7 junction bases. This TCR was recovered from a woman in her sixties or seventies with COVID-19, enrolled during active disease. The DNA sequence is TGTGCCAGCAGTTACTCCGTCAGGGGGAAGGCGAACACTGAAGCTTTCTTT. It specifies CASSYSVRGKANTEAFF.